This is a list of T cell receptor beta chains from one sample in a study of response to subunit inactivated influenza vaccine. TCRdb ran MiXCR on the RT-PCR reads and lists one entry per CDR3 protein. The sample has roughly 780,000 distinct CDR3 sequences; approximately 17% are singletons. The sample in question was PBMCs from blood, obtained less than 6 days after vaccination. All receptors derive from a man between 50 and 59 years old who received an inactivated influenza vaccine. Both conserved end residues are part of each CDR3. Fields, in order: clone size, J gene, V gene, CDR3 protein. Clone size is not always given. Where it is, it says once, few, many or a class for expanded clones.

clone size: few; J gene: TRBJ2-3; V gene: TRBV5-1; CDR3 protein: CASSGSGVRSQYF
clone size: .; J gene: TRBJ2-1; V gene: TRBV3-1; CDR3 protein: CASSKTSEQFF
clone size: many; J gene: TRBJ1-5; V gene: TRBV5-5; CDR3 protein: CASSDDGYSNQPQHF
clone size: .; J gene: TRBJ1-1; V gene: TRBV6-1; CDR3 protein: CASSPPGSNTEAFF
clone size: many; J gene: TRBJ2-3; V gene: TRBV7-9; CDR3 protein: CASSLTGFTDTQYF
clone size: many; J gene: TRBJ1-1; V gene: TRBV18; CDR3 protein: CASSPQGRTEAFF
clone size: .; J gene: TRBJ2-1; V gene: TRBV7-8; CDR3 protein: CASSFLTSGPLGDEQFF
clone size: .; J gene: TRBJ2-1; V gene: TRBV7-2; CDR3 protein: CASSLQTRSNEQFF
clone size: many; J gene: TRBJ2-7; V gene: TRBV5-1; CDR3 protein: CASSSRSYEQYF
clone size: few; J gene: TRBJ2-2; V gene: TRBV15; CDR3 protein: CATSRRDSSNTGELFF
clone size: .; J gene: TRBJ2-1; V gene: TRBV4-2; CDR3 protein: CASSPGLRSEQFF
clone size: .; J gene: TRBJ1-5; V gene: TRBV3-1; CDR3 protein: CASSQGTGRSNQPQHF
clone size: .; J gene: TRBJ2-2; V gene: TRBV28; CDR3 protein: CASGPGPATGELFF
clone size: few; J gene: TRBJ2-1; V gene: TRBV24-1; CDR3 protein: CATSHRVYNEQFF
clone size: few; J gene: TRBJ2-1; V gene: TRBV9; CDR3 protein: CASSAGTNSEQFF
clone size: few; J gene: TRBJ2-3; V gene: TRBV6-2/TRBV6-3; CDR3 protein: CASSYWDRHTDTQYF
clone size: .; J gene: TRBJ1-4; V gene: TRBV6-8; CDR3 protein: CASSYPDEKLFF
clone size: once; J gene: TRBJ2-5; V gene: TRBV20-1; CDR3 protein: CSAGRLGGNQETQYF
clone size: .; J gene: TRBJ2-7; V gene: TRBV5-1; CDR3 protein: CVSSLGGTGTSYEQYF
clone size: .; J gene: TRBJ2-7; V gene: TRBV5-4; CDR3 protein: CASSLQGAIYEQYF
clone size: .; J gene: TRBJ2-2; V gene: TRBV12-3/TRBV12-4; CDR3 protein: CASSRPRGGAGELFF
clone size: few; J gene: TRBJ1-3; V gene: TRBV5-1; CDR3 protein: CASSLEPRAGNTIYF
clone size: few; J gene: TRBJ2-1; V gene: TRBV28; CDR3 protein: CASSHSLGGHNEQFF
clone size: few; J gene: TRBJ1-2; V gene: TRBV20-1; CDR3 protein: CSASSANYGYTF
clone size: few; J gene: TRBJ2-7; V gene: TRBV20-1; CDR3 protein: CSAIPLRGGLSYEQYF
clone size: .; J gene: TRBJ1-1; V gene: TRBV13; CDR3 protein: CASSPTWRNTEAFF
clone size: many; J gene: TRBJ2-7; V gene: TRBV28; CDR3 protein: CASSSPDRYEQYF
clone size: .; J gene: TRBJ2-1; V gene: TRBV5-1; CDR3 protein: CASRLAGGYEQFF
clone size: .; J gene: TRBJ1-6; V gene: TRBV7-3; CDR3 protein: CASSLTQGSPLHF
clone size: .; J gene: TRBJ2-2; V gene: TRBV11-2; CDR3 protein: CASSLASGHPNTGELFF
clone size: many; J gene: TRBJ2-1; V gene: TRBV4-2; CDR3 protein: CASSQVSGTRDYNEQFF
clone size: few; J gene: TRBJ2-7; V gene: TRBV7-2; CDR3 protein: CASSPWTGVPYEQYF
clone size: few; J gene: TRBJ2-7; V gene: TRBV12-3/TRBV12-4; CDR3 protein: CASQRRQGVGEQYF
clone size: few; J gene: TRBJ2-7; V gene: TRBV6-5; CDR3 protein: CASSYSAASSYEQYF
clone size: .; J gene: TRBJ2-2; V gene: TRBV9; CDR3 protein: CASSHNPGPRQNTGELFF
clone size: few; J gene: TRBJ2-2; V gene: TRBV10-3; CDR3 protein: CAISGNTRDTGELFF
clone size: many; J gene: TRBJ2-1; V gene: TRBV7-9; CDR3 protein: CASSGAGGPGSYNEQFF
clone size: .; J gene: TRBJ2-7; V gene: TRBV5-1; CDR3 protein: CASSLGPDRAGIYEQYF
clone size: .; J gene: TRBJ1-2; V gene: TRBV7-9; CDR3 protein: CASSSNTENYGYTF
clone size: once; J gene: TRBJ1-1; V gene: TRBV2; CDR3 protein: CASRSGAGGYTEAFF
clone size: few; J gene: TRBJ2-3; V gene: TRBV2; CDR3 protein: CASSVGQGGTDTQYF
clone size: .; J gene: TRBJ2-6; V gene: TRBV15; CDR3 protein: CATSTNRGPYSGANVLTF